Following are 25 T cell receptor beta chains from one sample sequenced in a study of T-cell reconstitution after alpha-beta-depleted transplantation in children. The TCRbeta library was prepared with unique molecular identifiers. In TCRdb, the PCR reads were re-called with MiXCR into one record per CDR3 protein. Of about 360,000 distinct CDR3 sequences listed, roughly 14% are singletons. This material consisted of PBMCs, taken from the stem cell graft. These receptors all come from a human donor who donated a stem cell graft to a child with Fanconi anemia.

This chain connects TRBV25-1 to TRBJ2-7; D gene ambiguous. V shed 6 bases and J shed 2 bases, with 8 bases lying between them. Per the germline V gene, CDR1 is MGHDK and CDR2 is SYGVNS. The CDR3 consists of 12 residues. DNA for the CDR3: TGTGCCAGCAGAGGGTTTGCCTACGAGCAGTACTTC. It codes for CASRGFAYEQYF.

This clonotype was recorded a few times. This chain joins TRBV6-5 and TRBJ1-5; 8 bases are shared with TRBD1. Looked up from germline, CDR1 is MNHEY and CDR2 is SVGAGI. V lost 4 bases, J lost 5 bases, and 19 bases stayed unmatched. This CDR3 region has 19 residues. Here the CDR3 DNA reads TGTGCCAGCAGTTTCCCCGGGACAGGAGAAGAAAGGGTGCATCAGCCCCAGCATTTT. It codes for CASSFPGTGEERVHQPQHF.

This chain joins TRBV10-3 and TRBJ2-3, with TRBD2 matching 8 bases. V lost 2 bases and J lost 2; bases outside the gene matches: 3. The length of the CDR3 is 15 residues. Germline lookup yields CDR1 ENHRY and CDR2 SYGVKD. CDR3 sequence reads: CAISEGGGSTDTQYF. For the CDR3, the DNA is TGTGCCATCAGTGAGGGCGGGGGGTCCACAGATACGCAGTATTTT.

Ten or more counts support this clonotype. The chain recombines TRBV28 with TRBJ2-5; D is tentatively TRBD1 or TRBD2 (5 bases each). The CDR3 runs to 15 residues. Per the germline V gene, CDR1 is MDHEN and CDR2 is SYDVKM. The germline V and J ends were trimmed by 6 bases and 5 bases, with 19 bases remaining between them. CDR3 bases: TGTGCCAGCAGCTCCCCCGACGGGGCTAGCGAGACCCAGTACTTC. Its protein is CASSSPDGASETQYF.

This clonotype was counted at least ten times. A junction end diverges from the germline sequence, so it may reflect a read error. This chain joins TRBV5-1 and TRBJ1-1, with D possibly TRBD1 on 5 matching bases. The CDR3 sequence is 13 residues long. Germline V gives CDR1 SGHRS, CDR2 YFSETQ. CDR3: CASSLDGGTEAFF. The CDR3 DNA reads as TGTGCCAGCAGCTTAGATGGGGGCACTGAAGCTTTCTTT.

V gene TRBV11-1 combines with J gene TRBJ2-2, with D hard to call. The CDR3 sequence is 14 residues long. The germline V and J ends were trimmed by 4 bases and 1 base, with 7 bases remaining between them. Germline V lookup: CDR1 SGHAT, CDR2 FQDESV (reference sequence). The DNA of the CDR3 is TGTGCCAGCAGCTCGGCACGGAACACCGGGGAGCTGTTTTTT. Its protein product is CASSSARNTGELFF.

This clonotype showed up just a few times. This chain uses TRBV7-9 with TRBJ1-4; D perhaps matches TRBD1 (5 bases). The V end was cut by 3 bases, the J end by 8 bases, with 13 bases between. The CDR3 contains 14 residues. Per the germline V gene, CDR1 is SEHNR and CDR2 is FQNEAQ (reference sequence). The CDR3 nucleotides are TGTGCCAGCAGCTTCGTAACGGGGACGGAAAAACTGTTTTTT. Encoded protein: CASSFVTGTEKLFF.

V usage is TRBV11-2 and J usage is TRBJ2-1; weak D call: TRBD2 (6 bases). In germline, CDR1 is SGHAT, CDR2 FQNNGV. The CDR3 is 16 amino acids. V lost 3 bases to trimming and J lost 7 bases, with 19 bases between them. The CDR3 region is CASSFSIRELGNEQFF. In nucleotides, the CDR3 is TGTGCCAGCAGCTTTAGCATCCGGGAGCTGGGGAATGAGCAGTTCTTC.

This clonotype has at least ten counts. This chain joins TRBV7-2 and TRBJ2-3, with D perhaps given as TRBD1 or TRBD2 (7 bases each). The CDR3 extends over 15 amino acids. Trimming cost V 0 bases and J 8 bases, with 15 bases left between them. CDR1 is SGHTA and CDR2 is FQGNSA in the germline V gene. Written as DNA, the CDR3 is TGTGCCAGCAGCTTAGCGCAGGGGGGGCAGGCTACGCAGTATTTT. Its protein is CASSLAQGGQATQYF.

CDR3 sequence reads: CSARAPGLEYTGELFF. The CDR3, as DNA: TGCAGTGCTAGAGCTCCGGGACTAGAATACACCGGGGAGCTGTTTTTT. This rearrangement joins TRBV20-1 to TRBJ2-2; TRBD2 agrees at 8 bases. This CDR3 comprises 16 residues. V was pared by 1 base and J by 3 bases, with 7 bases of the junction left unmatched. Per germline, CDR1 DFQATT and CDR2 SNEGSKA (reference sequence).

This clonotype came up a few times. This rearrangement joins TRBV12-3 or TRBV12-4 to TRBJ1-3; D perhaps matches TRBD1 (6 bases). The CDR3 contains 13 residues. Trimming stripped 6 bases from V and 3 bases from J, with 9 bases between. The CDR3 nucleotides are TGTGCCAGCAGCCCAGGGGTTGGAAACACCATATATTTT. Its translation: CASSPGVGNTIYF.

In its sample, this clonotype was seen a few times. The chain recombines TRBV5-1 with TRBJ2-7; 9 bases align to TRBD1. The CDR3 is 14 residues long. Germline V gene sequence: CDR1 SGHRS, CDR2 YFSETQ. V was pared by 3 bases and J by 6 bases, with 7 bases of the junction left unmatched. CDR3 region: CASSWRTGVAEQYF. In nucleotides, the CDR3 is TGCGCCAGCAGCTGGCGGACAGGGGTTGCCGAGCAGTACTTC. The full variable domain, with the rest looked up from reference TRBV5-1 and TRBJ2-7, is KAGVTQTPRYLIKTRGQQVTLSCSPISGHRSVSWYQQTPGQGLQFLFEYFSETQRNKGNFPGRFSGRQFSNSRSEMNVSTLELGDSALYLCASSWRTGVAEQYFGPGTRLTVT.

Many counts were recorded for this clonotype. The chain couples TRBV20-1 to TRBJ1-1; 7 nucleotides agree with TRBD1. The CDR3 has 13 residues. V dropped 4 bases and J dropped 3; count of bases not matched to a gene: 5. Germline V lookup: CDR1 DFQATT, CDR2 SNEGSKA (reference sequence). Here the CDR3 DNA reads TGCAGTGCTAAAAGGGGGCGGGACACTGAAGCTTTCTTT. Its protein is CSAKRGRDTEAFF.

The gene calls are TRBV5-1 and TRBJ1-5, with D possibly TRBD1 on 5 matching bases. V was shortened by 0 bases and J by 9 bases, with 13 bases between the two germline ends. CDR3 size: 14 residues. Germline-derived CDR1 and CDR2 are SGHRS and YFSETQ. The CDR3 here is CASSLEGEAWPQHF. In nucleotides, the CDR3 is TGCGCCAGCAGCTTGGAAGGGGAAGCGTGGCCCCAGCATTTT.

The chain links TRBV13 to TRBJ2-7; 9 nucleotides match TRBD1. The germline V gene encodes CDR1 PRHDT and CDR2 FYEKMQ (reference sequence). Losses at the gene ends were 2 bases for V and 2 bases for J; bases not matched to a gene: 4. CDR3 size: 15 residues. CDR3 in amino acids: CASSLTGGEPYEQYF. CDR3 in DNA: TGTGCCAGCAGCTTAACAGGGGGCGAGCCCTACGAGCAGTACTTC.

The V call is TRBV6-1, the J call TRBJ1-1; D gene unclear. Trimming shortened V by 9 bases and J by 8 bases, and 19 bases separated the two germline ends. Germline loops: CDR1 MNHNS, CDR2 SASEGT. The CDR3 loop spans 13 amino acids. The CDR3 DNA is TGTGCCAGTAGCGTTCGACAATCCATAGAAGCTTTCTTT. The encoded protein is CASSVRQSIEAFF.

This clonotype has a count of ten or more. CDR3 DNA sequence: TGCGCCAGCAGCTTGGCCCCGGACACTGAAGCTTTCTTT. Encoded protein: CASSLAPDTEAFF. The chain links TRBV5-1 to TRBJ1-1, with unresolved D. The V end was cut by 0 bases, the J end by 3 bases, with 6 bases between. Germline lookup yields CDR1 SGHRS and CDR2 YFSETQ. The length of the CDR3 is 13 residues.

The rearrangement links TRBV12-3 or TRBV12-4 to TRBJ1-1; a weak D match, TRBD1 (5 bases). Trimming removed 5 bases from V and 4 bases from J, with 17 bases in between. The CDR3 covers 15 residues. CDR3 loop: CASSHRSGFRTEAFF. The CDR3 DNA is TGTGCCAGCAGTCATCGATCAGGGTTTCGCACTGAAGCTTTCTTT.

The gene calls are TRBV5-1 and TRBJ2-4; 10 nucleotides agree with TRBD2. Trimming cost V 4 bases and J 12 bases; bases outside gene matches: 10. In germline, CDR1 is SGHRS, CDR2 YFSETQ. CDR3 length equals 14 residues. As DNA, the CDR3 is TGCGCCAGCAGCGCTGGACTAGCGGAGGACTCTCAGTACTTC. Protein product: CASSAGLAEDSQYF.

V and J are TRBV6-2 or TRBV6-3 and TRBJ2-1; 8 bases align to TRBD2. The CDR3 totals 14 residues. V was pared by 7 bases and J by 9 bases, with 11 bases of the junction left unmatched. Germline V lookup: CDR1 MNHEY, CDR2 SVGEGT. CDR3 sequence (DNA): TGTGCCAGCAAAAACGCAGGGGCGGGAGGTGAGCAGTTCTTC. Translation: CASKNAGAGGEQFF.

In this sample, this clonotype turned up many times. This chain joins TRBV27 and TRBJ1-2, with no clear D. Per germline, CDR1 MNHEY and CDR2 SMNVEV (reference sequence). Deletions cut 5 bases from V and 0 bases from J, with 10 bases between. The CDR3 is made up of 14 amino acids. The CDR3 sequence is CASSPALTNYGYTF. CDR3 bases: TGTGCCAGCAGTCCCGCTCTTACTAACTATGGCTACACCTTC.

This clonotype appeared a few times. The J gene is TRBJ1-5, the V gene TRBV18; D may be TRBD1 (5 bases). Germline loops: CDR1 KGHSH, CDR2 LQKENI. This CDR3 contains 15 residues. V was clipped by 3 bases and J by 6 bases, with 15 bases between them. The CDR3 sequence: CASSPNTGLGQPQHF. The DNA for the CDR3 is TGTGCCAGCTCACCTAACACAGGATTGGGTCAGCCCCAGCATTTT.

This clonotype showed up many times. This chain joins TRBV7-9 and TRBJ2-1, with a weak D call TRBD2 (5 bases). CDR3 length equals 15 residues. With 5 bases removed from V and 0 bases from J, the gap between germline ends came to 11 bases. Germline values: CDR1 SEHNR, CDR2 FQNEAQ (reference sequence). The CDR3 DNA is TGTGCCAGCAGCCGTAGCGCGACCTCCTACAATGAGCAGTTCTTC. Its translation is CASSRSATSYNEQFF. The complete variable domain, with remaining parts taken from reference TRBV7-9 and TRBJ2-1, reads DTGVSQNPRHKITKRGQNVTFRCDPISEHNRLYWYRQTLGQGPEFLTYFQNEAQLEKSRLLSDRFSAERPKGSFSTLEIQRTEQGDSAMYLCASSRSATSYNEQFFGPGTRLTVL.

In this sample, this clonotype turned up a few times. The gene calls are TRBV5-1 and TRBJ2-5; TRBD1 or TRBD2 may be the D gene (5 bases each). The V gene's germline CDR1 is SGHRS and CDR2 YFSETQ. CDR3 length: 13 amino acids. V gave up 5 bases and J gave up 4 bases, with 12 bases separating them. This CDR3 is CASREVGGETQYF. The DNA of the CDR3 is TGCGCCAGCAGGGAAGTTGGGGGAGAGACCCAGTACTTC.

This clonotype appeared a few times. The rearrangement links TRBV11-2 to TRBJ2-7; perhaps TRBD2 as D (6 bases). Germline V gives CDR1 SGHAT, CDR2 FQNNGV. The CDR3 is 13 amino acids. V lost 7 bases and J 2 bases, leaving 12 bases between the germline ends. As DNA, the CDR3 is TGTGCCAGCAATCAAGCGGGCCCCTACGAGCAGTACTTC. It encodes CASNQAGPYEQYF. Drawing the rest from reference TRBV11-2 and TRBJ2-7, the complete variable domain is EAGVAQSPRYKIIEKRQSVAFWCNPISGHATLYWYQQILGQGPKLLIQFQNNGVVDDSQLPKDRFSAERLKGVDSTLKIQPAKLEDSAVYLCASNQAGPYEQYFGPGTRLTVT.